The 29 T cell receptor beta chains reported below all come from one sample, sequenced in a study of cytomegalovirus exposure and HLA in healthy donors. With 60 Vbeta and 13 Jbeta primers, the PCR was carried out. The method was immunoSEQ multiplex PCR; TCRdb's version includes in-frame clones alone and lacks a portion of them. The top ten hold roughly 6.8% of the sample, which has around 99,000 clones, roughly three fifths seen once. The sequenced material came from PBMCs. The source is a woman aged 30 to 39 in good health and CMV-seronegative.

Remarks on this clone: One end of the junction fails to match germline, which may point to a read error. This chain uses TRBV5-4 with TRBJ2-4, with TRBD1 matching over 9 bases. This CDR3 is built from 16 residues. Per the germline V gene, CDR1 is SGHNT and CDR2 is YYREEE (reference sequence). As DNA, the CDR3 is TGTGCCAGCAGCTTGGGGGACAGGGTTCTTGGGGACATTCAGTGCTTC. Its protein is CASSLGDRVLGDIQCF. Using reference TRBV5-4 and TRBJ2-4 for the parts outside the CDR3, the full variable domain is ETGVTQSPTHLIKTRGQQVTLRCSSQSGHNTVSWYQQALGQGPQFIFQYYREEENGRGNFPPRFSGLQFPNYSSELNVNALELDDSALYLCASSLGDRVLGDIQCFGAGTRLSVL.

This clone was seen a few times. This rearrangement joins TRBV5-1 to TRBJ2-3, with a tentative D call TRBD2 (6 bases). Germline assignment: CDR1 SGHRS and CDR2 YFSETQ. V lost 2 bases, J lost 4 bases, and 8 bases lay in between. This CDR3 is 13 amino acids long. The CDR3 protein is CASSFQRADTQYF. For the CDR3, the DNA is TGCGCCAGCAGCTTCCAGCGGGCAGATACGCAGTATTTT.

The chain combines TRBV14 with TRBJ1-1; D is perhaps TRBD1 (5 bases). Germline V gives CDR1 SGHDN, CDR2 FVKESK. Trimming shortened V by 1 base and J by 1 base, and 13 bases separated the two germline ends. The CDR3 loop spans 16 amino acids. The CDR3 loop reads CASSQVRTRTNTEAFF. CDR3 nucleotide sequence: TGTGCCAGCAGCCAAGTAAGGACACGGACGAACACTGAAGCTTTCTTT.

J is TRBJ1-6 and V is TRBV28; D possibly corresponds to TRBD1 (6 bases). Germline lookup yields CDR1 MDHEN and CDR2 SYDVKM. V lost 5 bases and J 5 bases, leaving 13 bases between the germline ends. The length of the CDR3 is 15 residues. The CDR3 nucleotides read TGTGCCAGCAGTACTCCGGGACAAGATAATTCACCCCTCCACTTT. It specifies CASSTPGQDNSPLHF.

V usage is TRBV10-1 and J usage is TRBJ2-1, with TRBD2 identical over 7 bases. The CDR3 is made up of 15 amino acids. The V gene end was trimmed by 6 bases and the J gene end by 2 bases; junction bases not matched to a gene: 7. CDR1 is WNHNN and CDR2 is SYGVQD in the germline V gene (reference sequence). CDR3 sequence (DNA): TGCGCCAGCAGCCCCACTAGCGACGCCTACAATGAGCAGTTCTTC. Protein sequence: CASSPTSDAYNEQFF.

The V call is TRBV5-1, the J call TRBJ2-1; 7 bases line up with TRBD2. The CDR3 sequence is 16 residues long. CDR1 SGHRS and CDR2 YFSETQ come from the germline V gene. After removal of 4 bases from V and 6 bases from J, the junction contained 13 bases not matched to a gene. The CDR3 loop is CASSPIPGLPSNEQFF. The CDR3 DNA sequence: TGCGCCAGCAGCCCGATCCCGGGACTACCGTCCAATGAGCAGTTCTTC.

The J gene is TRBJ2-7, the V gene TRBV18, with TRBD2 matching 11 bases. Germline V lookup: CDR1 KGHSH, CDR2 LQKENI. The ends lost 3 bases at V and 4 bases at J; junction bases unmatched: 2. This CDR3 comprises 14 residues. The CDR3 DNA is TGTGCCAGCTCACCCGGGACTAGCGGTTACGAGCAGTACTTC. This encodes CASSPGTSGYEQYF.

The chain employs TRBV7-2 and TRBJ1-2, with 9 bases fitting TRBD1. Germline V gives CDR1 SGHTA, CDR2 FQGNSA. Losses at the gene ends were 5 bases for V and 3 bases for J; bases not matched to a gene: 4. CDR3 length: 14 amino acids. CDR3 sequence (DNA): TGTGCCAGCAGCCGGGACAGGGTAGACTATGGCTACACCTTC. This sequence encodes CASSRDRVDYGYTF.

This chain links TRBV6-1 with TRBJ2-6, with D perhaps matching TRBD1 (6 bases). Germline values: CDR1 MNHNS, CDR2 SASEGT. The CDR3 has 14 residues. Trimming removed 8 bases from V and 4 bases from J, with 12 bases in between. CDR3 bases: TGTGCCAGCCTCACAGGGCGCGGGGCCAACGTCCTGACTTTC. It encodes CASLTGRGANVLTF.

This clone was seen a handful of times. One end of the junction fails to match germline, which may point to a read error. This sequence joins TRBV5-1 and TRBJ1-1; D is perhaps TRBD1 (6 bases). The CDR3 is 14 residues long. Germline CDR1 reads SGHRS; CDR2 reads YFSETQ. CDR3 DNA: TGCGCCAGCAGCTTGAATGCAGGGGCAAGAGAAGATTTCTTT. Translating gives CASSLNAGAREDFF.

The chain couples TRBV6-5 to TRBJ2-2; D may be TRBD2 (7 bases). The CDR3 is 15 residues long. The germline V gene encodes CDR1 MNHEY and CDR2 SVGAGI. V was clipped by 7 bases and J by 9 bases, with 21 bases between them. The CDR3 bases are TGTGCCAGCAATACCGGACAGAACGGGGGGTGGGAGCTGTTTTTT. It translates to CASNTGQNGGWELFF.

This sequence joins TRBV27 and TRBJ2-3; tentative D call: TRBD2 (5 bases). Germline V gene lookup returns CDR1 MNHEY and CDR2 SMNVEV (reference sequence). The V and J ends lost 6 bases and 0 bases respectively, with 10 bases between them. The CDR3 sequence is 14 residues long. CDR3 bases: TGTGCCAGCAGCCGGGGATTTAGCACAGATACGCAGTATTTT. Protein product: CASSRGFSTDTQYF.

DNA for the CDR3: TGCAGCGCTGGGGACAGAGGGGGGAGCAATCAGCCCCAGCATTTT. The encoded protein is CSAGDRGGSNQPQHF. The rearrangement uses TRBV29-1 and TRBJ1-5; TRBD1 matches 7 bases. The germline CDR1 and CDR2 sequences are SQVTM and ANQGSEA. V lost 7 bases, J lost 1 base, and 10 bases stayed unmatched. The CDR3 is 15 residues long.

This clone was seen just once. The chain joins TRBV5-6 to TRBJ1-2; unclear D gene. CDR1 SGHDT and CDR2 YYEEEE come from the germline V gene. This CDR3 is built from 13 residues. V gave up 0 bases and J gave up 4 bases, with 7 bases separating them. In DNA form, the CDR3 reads TGTGCCAGCAGCTTGGGGCGGCTCTATGGCTACACCTTC. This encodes CASSLGRLYGYTF.

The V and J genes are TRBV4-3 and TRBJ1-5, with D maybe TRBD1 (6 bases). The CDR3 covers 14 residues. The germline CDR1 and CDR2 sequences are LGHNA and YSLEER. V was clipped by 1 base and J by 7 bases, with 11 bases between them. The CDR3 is CASSQGQVGQPQHF. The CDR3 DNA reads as TGCGCCAGCAGCCAAGGACAGGTTGGACAGCCCCAGCATTTT.

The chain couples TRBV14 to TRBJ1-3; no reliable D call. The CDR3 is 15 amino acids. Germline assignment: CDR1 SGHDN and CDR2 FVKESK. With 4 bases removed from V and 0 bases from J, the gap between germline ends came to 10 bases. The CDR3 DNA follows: TGTGCCAGCAGCCGAACAACTACCTCTGGAAACACCATATATTTT. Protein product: CASSRTTTSGNTIYF.

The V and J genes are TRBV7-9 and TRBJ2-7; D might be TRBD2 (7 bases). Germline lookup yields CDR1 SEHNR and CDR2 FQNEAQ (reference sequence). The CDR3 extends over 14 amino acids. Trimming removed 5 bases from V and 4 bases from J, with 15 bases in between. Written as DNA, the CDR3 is TGTGCCAGCAGCATGGGGGGGGCTAAGTACGAGCAGTACTTC. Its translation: CASSMGGAKYEQYF. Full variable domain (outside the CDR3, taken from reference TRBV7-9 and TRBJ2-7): DTGVSQNPRHKITKRGQNVTFRCDPISEHNRLYWYRQTLGQGPEFLTYFQNEAQLEKSRLLSDRFSAERPKGSFSTLEIQRTEQGDSAMYLCASSMGGAKYEQYFGPGTRLTVT.

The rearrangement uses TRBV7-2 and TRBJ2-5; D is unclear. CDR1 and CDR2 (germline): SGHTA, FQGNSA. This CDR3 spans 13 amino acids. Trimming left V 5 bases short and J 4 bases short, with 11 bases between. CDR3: CASSPRTGETQYF. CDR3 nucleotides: TGTGCCAGCAGCCCACGAACTGGAGAGACCCAGTACTTC.

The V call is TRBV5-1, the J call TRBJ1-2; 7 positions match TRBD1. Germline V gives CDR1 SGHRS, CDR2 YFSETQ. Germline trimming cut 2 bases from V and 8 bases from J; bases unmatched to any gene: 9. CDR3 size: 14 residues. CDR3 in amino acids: CASSLLTGAEGYTF. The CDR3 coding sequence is TGCGCCAGCAGCTTATTAACAGGGGCGGAAGGCTACACCTTC. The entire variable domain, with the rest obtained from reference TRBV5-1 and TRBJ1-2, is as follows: KAGVTQTPRYLIKTRGQQVTLSCSPISGHRSVSWYQQTPGQGLQFLFEYFSETQRNKGNFPGRFSGRQFSNSRSEMNVSTLELGDSALYLCASSLLTGAEGYTFGSGTRLTVV.

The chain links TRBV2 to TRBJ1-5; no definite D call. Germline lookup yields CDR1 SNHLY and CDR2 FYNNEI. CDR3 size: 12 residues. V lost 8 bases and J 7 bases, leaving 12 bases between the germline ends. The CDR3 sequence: CASRPPRQPQHF. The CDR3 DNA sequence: TGTGCCAGCCGCCCACCGAGGCAGCCCCAGCATTTT.

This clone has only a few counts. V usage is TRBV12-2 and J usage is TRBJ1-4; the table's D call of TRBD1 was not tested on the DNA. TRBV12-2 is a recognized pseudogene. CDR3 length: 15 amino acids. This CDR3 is CASRFSQPTNEKLFF. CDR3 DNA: TGTGCAAGTCGCTTTTCACAACCAACTAATGAAAAACTGTTTTTT.

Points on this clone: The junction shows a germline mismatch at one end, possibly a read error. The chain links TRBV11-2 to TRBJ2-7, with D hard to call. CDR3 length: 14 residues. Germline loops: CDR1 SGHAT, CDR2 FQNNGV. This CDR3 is CASSNLRSSHEQYF. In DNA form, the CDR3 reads TGTGCCAGCAGTAATTTGAGGAGCTCCCACGAGCAGTACTTC.

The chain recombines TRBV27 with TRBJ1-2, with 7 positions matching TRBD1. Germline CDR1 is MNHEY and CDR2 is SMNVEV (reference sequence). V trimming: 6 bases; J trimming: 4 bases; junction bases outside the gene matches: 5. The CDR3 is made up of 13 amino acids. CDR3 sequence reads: CASSADRRYGYTF. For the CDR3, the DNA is TGTGCCAGCAGCGCGGACAGGCGCTATGGCTACACCTTC.

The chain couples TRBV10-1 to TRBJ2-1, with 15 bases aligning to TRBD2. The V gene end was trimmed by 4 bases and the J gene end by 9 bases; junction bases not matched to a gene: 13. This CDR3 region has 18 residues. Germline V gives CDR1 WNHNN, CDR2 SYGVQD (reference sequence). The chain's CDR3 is CASSGGPGLAGGAGEQFF. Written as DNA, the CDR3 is TGCGCCAGCAGTGGGGGACCGGGACTAGCGGGAGGTGCTGGTGAGCAGTTCTTC.

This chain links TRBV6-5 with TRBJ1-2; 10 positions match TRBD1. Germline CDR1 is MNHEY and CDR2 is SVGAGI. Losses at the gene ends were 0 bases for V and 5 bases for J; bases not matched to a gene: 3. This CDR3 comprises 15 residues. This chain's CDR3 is CASSYSGTGEYGYTF. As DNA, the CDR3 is TGTGCCAGCAGTTACTCCGGGACAGGGGAGTATGGCTACACCTTC.

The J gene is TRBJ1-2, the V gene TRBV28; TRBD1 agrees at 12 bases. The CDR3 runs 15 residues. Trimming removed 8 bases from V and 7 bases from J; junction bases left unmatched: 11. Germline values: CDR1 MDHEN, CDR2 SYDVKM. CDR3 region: CASGVSWDRGPGYTF. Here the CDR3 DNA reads TGTGCCAGCGGAGTGTCCTGGGACAGGGGGCCTGGCTACACCTTC.

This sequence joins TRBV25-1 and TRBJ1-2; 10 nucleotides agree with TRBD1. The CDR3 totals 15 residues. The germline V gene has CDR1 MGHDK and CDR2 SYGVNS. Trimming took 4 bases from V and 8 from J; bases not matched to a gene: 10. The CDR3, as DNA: TGTGCCAGCAGTGGCAGGGACAGGGGATCTAAAGGCTACACCTTC. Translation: CASSGRDRGSKGYTF.

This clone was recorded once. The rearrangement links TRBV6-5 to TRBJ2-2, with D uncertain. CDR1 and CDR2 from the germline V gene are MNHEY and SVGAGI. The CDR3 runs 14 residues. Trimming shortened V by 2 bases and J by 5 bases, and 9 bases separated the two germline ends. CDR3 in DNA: TGTGCCAGCAGTTACGAGGTTTGGACCGGGGAGCTGTTTTTT. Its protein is CASSYEVWTGELFF.

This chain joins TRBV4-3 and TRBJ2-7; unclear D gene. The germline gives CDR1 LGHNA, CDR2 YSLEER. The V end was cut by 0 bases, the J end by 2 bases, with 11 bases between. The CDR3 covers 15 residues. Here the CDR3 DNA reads TGCGCCAGCAGCCAAGATAGTGAGGCAGCCTACGAGCAGTACTTC. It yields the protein CASSQDSEAAYEQYF.